What follows is one T cell receptor beta chain and its context. This entry belongs to a study of T cells after posttransplantation cyclophosphamide. Trimming took 7 bases from V and 0 from J, leaving 13 bases between them. The CDR3 is 15 amino acids. Germline CDR1 is LNHDA and CDR2 is SQIVND (reference sequence). The repertoire was sequenced with immunoSEQ multiplex PCR; TCRdb's copy has only in-frame clones and lacks some. Here the sample spans tens of thousands of clones, approximately 90% being singletons. This receptor was identified in a woman between 50 and 59 years old in good health and a related stem cell transplant donor. The sequencing sample was made of PBMCs. V is TRBV19 and J is TRBJ1-5; D may be TRBD1 (6 bases). The CDR3 DNA is TGTGCCAGTAAGGACAGCCAAGTTAGCAATCAGCCCCAGCATTTT. Translation: CASKDSQVSNQPQHF.